These 2 T cell receptor beta chains originate from one sample sequenced in a study of blood T cell repertoires in COVID-19. Data came from immunoSEQ multiplex PCR; TCRdb stores just in-frame clones and leaves some out. The sample contains roughly 180,000 clones, around 79% of which appear only once. Material: peripheral blood. All receptors derive from a man in his 60s with active or convalescent COVID-19.

The chain employs TRBV6-2 or TRBV6-3 and TRBJ2-1; 10 nucleotides align to TRBD2. Germline lookup yields CDR1 MNHEY and CDR2 SVGEGT. The CDR3 totals 16 residues. The V segment lost 4 bases and the J segment 3 bases; nucleotides outside the gene matches: 6. The CDR3 is CASSFYGLADYNEQFF. The DNA for the CDR3 is TGTGCCAGCAGTTTCTACGGACTAGCGGACTACAATGAGCAGTTCTTC.

V gene TRBV20-1 combines with J gene TRBJ1-2; D ambiguous. Germline CDR1 and CDR2: DFQATT and SNEGSKA (reference sequence). The V end lost 6 bases, the J end lost 8 bases, and 13 bases lay between the germline ends. The CDR3 sequence is 11 residues long. The CDR3 nucleotides are TGCAGTGCGGGCCTAGGGAGAGGCTACACCTTC. It specifies CSAGLGRGYTF.